The 24 T cell receptor beta chains below come from one sample, sequenced in a study of cytomegalovirus exposure and HLA in healthy donors. Both 60 Vbeta primers and 13 Jbeta primers went into the PCR. The assay was immunoSEQ multiplex PCR, and TCRdb's table has in-frame clones only and misses some. The table has over 150,000 clones, about 73% seen once. What was sequenced was PBMCs. Receptors were obtained from a woman aged 50 to 60 in good health and CMV-seropositive.

This clone was seen a single time. The chain combines TRBV6-1 with TRBJ1-5; D is undetermined. The CDR3 is 16 amino acids. Germline V gene sequence: CDR1 MNHNS, CDR2 SASEGT. The ends were cut back, 2 bases at V and 3 bases at J, with 14 bases in the middle. The CDR3 sequence: CASSEIQGSHNQPQHF. CDR3 in DNA: TGTGCCAGCAGTGAAATTCAAGGGAGTCACAATCAGCCCCAGCATTTT.

This chain connects TRBV7-2 to TRBJ2-7, with a weak D call TRBD1 (6 bases). V dropped 1 base and J dropped 3 bases, with 16 bases sitting between them. The CDR3 runs 16 residues. Germline CDR1 is SGHTA and CDR2 is FQGNSA. The CDR3 DNA reads as TGTGCCAGCAGCTTAGATACAGGGCTACCCCTCTACGAGCAGTACTTC. Translated: CASSLDTGLPLYEQYF.

This clone was counted only a few times. The rearrangement uses TRBV5-5 and TRBJ2-1, with 7 bases identical to TRBD2. This CDR3 is built from 16 residues. CDR1 is SGHKS, CDR2 YYEKEE, per germline (reference sequence). The V gene end was trimmed by 1 base and the J gene end by 0 bases; junction bases not matched to a gene: 4. CDR3 DNA: TGTGCCAGCAGCTTGATAGGCGGGAGCTCCTACAATGAGCAGTTCTTC. Protein: CASSLIGGSSYNEQFF. Full variable domain (outside the CDR3, taken from reference TRBV5-5 and TRBJ2-1): DAGVTQSPTHLIKTRGQQVTLRCSPISGHKSVSWYQQVLGQGPQFIFQYYEKEERGRGNFPDRFSARQFPNYSSELNVNALLLGDSALYLCASSLIGGSSYNEQFFGPGTRLTVL.

This sequence joins TRBV30 and TRBJ2-3; 9 positions match TRBD2. Losses at the gene ends were 3 bases for V and 1 base for J; bases not matched to a gene: 2. Per the germline V gene, CDR1 is GTSNPN and CDR2 is SVGIG (reference sequence). The CDR3 consists of 14 residues. The CDR3 bases are TGTGCCTGGAGCCTAGCGGGGCGCACAGATACGCAGTATTTT. Amino acid sequence: CAWSLAGRTDTQYF.

About this clone: Other DNA sequences in the sample encode the same CDR3. This sequence joins TRBV5-5 and TRBJ2-7; the match to TRBD1 covers 10 bases. V shed 1 base and J 6 bases; nucleotides not matched to a gene: 7. Germline CDR1 reads SGHKS; CDR2 reads YYEKEE (reference sequence). The CDR3 spans 15 residues. The CDR3 here is CASSLKRTGGLEQYF. The CDR3 coding sequence is TGTGCCAGCAGCTTGAAAAGGACAGGGGGTCTCGAGCAGTACTTC.

The chain recombines TRBV6-1 with TRBJ2-1, with 9 nucleotides matching TRBD2. Germline CDR1 and CDR2: MNHNS and SASEGT. With 4 bases clipped from V and 3 bases from J, the junction kept 4 bases outside the gene matches. There are 15 residues in the CDR3. For the CDR3, the DNA is TGTGCCAGCAGTGTAAGCGGGGGGCACTACAATGAGCAGTTCTTC. Its translation is CASSVSGGHYNEQFF.

The V and J genes are TRBV5-1 and TRBJ2-3; 9 bases are shared with TRBD2. The germline gives CDR1 SGHRS, CDR2 YFSETQ. The V segment lost 4 bases and the J segment 4 bases; nucleotides outside the gene matches: 10. The CDR3 extends over 16 amino acids. Written as DNA, the CDR3 is TGCGCCAGCAGCCCTAGCAGCGGGGGGTGGGCAGATACGCAGTATTTT. The encoded protein is CASSPSSGGWADTQYF.

This clone was counted between two and nine times. This chain joins TRBV6-5 and TRBJ2-7; no reliable D call. With 6 bases removed from V and 3 bases from J, the gap between germline ends came to 9 bases. The CDR3 contains 12 residues. CDR1 and CDR2 (germline): MNHEY, SVGAGI. The CDR3: CASSLSRYEQYF. CDR3 nucleotide sequence: TGTGCCAGCAGCCTTAGTCGCTACGAGCAGTACTTC.

This clone appeared a single time. The V gene is TRBV5-4, the J gene TRBJ2-1; the match to TRBD2 covers 11 bases. The length of the CDR3 is 17 residues. Looked up from germline, CDR1 is SGHNT and CDR2 is YYREEE (reference sequence). V gave up 3 bases and J gave up 5 bases; unmatched junction bases: 10. The CDR3, as DNA: TGTGCCAGCAGCTCTGGAGTGGCTAGCGGGGGGCACAATGAGCAGTTCTTC. Protein product: CASSSGVASGGHNEQFF.

The chain recombines TRBV7-9 with TRBJ2-1, with TRBD2 identical over 9 bases. The CDR3 spans 16 residues. Trimming at V came to 2 bases and at J to 2 bases, leaving 4 bases not matched to a gene. The germline CDR1 and CDR2 sequences are SEHNR and FQNEAQ (reference sequence). For the CDR3, the DNA is TGTGCCAGCAGCTTAAATGGCGGGGGGGCCTACAATGAGCAGTTCTTC. Translation: CASSLNGGGAYNEQFF.

The gene calls are TRBV6-5 and TRBJ2-2, with 7 bases identical to TRBD1. V gave up 2 bases and J gave up 2 bases; unmatched junction bases: 2. From germline, CDR1 is MNHEY and CDR2 SVGAGI. The CDR3 contains 15 residues. The CDR3 protein is CASSYRGPNTGELFF. The CDR3 DNA sequence: TGTGCCAGCAGTTACAGGGGGCCCAACACCGGGGAGCTGTTTTTT.

V is TRBV7-9 and J is TRBJ2-5, with 7 positions matching TRBD2. Germline V gene lookup returns CDR1 SEHNR and CDR2 FQNEAQ (reference sequence). The V and J ends lost 3 bases and 3 bases, in that order; junction bases with no gene match: 7. The CDR3 runs 15 residues. The CDR3 region is CASSLGGYSEETQYF. CDR3 DNA sequence: TGTGCCAGCAGCTTGGGGGGGTACAGTGAAGAGACCCAGTACTTC. The complete variable domain, with remaining parts taken from reference TRBV7-9 and TRBJ2-5, reads DTGVSQNPRHKITKRGQNVTFRCDPISEHNRLYWYRQTLGQGPEFLTYFQNEAQLEKSRLLSDRFSAERPKGSFSTLEIQRTEQGDSAMYLCASSLGGYSEETQYFGPGTRLLVL.

This chain links TRBV9 with TRBJ2-1; no clear D gene. CDR3 length equals 12 residues. Trimming pared 0 bases from V and 7 bases from J, leaving 5 bases between. The germline gives CDR1 SGDLS, CDR2 YYNGEE. CDR3 residues: CASSVGRNEQFF. As DNA, the CDR3 is TGTGCCAGCAGCGTAGGGCGGAATGAGCAGTTCTTC.

This clone was seen a handful of times. This sequence joins TRBV7-3 and TRBJ2-5; possible D gene TRBD2, 6 bases. This CDR3 contains 15 residues. Germline values: CDR1 SGHTA, CDR2 FQGTGA. The germline V and J ends were trimmed by 2 bases and 6 bases, with 16 bases remaining between them. The CDR3 DNA sequence: TGTGCCAGCAGCTTAGGCGGGGCGGCGGAGAAGACCCAGTACTTC. This sequence encodes CASSLGGAAEKTQYF. Together with reference TRBV7-3 and TRBJ2-5, the CDR3 gives the full variable domain: GAGVSQTPSNKVTEKGKYVELRCDPISGHTALYWYRQSLGQGPEFLIYFQGTGAADDSGLPNDRFFAVRPEGSVSTLKIQRTERGDSAVYLCASSLGGAAEKTQYFGPGTRLLVL.

The CDR3 loop is CASSLGFGLGNTGELFF. CDR3 nucleotides: TGTGCCAGCAGCTTAGGGTTCGGACTAGGGAACACCGGGGAGCTGTTTTTT. The rearrangement uses TRBV7-9 and TRBJ2-2; 7 bases are a match to TRBD2. The CDR3 length is 17 residues. Unmatched junction bases numbered 6, after V lost 1 base and J lost 1 base. Per germline, CDR1 SEHNR and CDR2 FQNEAQ (reference sequence).

V usage is TRBV2 and J usage is TRBJ1-2; D is possibly TRBD1 (6 bases). V was shortened by 9 bases and J by 3 bases, with 17 bases between the two germline ends. Germline loops: CDR1 SNHLY, CDR2 FYNNEI. The CDR3 runs 14 residues. The DNA of the CDR3 is TGTGCCAGTGGGGACAACCTCGAATACTATGGCTACACCTTC. It translates to CASGDNLEYYGYTF.

The chain links TRBV6-6 to TRBJ2-1, with D possibly matching TRBD2 (6 bases). CDR1 MNHNY and CDR2 SVGAGI come from the germline V gene (reference sequence). Trimming shortened V by 9 bases and J by 0 bases, and 12 bases separated the two germline ends. CDR3 length equals 14 residues. The CDR3 here is CASGGSISYNEQFF. As DNA, the CDR3 is TGTGCCAGTGGGGGGAGCATCTCCTACAATGAGCAGTTCTTC.

This chain uses TRBV19 with TRBJ1-3; 7 nucleotides line up with TRBD1. Germline trimming cut 1 base from V and 6 bases from J; bases unmatched to any gene: 6. Germline V gene sequence: CDR1 LNHDA, CDR2 SQIVND (reference sequence). The CDR3 is 15 amino acids. The DNA of the CDR3 is TGTGCCAGTAGTATAGGAGGGACAGCATCAAACACCATATATTTT. This gives the protein CASSIGGTASNTIYF.

This clone was seen only once. The rearrangement uses TRBV30 and TRBJ1-1, with D maybe TRBD1 (6 bases). The length of the CDR3 is 17 residues. V lost 0 bases to trimming and J lost 0 bases, with 17 bases between them. Germline CDR1 is GTSNPN and CDR2 is SVGIG (reference sequence). The CDR3 sequence is CAWSVQGYYSLNTEAFF. CDR3 coding DNA: TGTGCCTGGAGTGTACAGGGCTACTATTCATTGAACACTGAAGCTTTCTTT.

The table lists this clone with a few counts. The chain uses TRBV5-6 and TRBJ2-1, with D possibly TRBD2 on 5 matching bases. Trimming cost V 1 base and J 7 bases, with 9 bases left between them. Germline V gene data show CDR1 as SGHDT and CDR2 as YYEEEE. This CDR3 is built from 13 residues. This CDR3 is CASSLPLANEQFF. CDR3 nucleotides: TGTGCCAGCAGCTTGCCGCTAGCAAATGAGCAGTTCTTC.

The J gene is TRBJ2-7, the V gene TRBV5-4; D possibly corresponds to TRBD2 (5 bases). CDR3 length: 15 residues. The V end was cut by 4 bases, the J end by 1 base, with 15 bases between. Per the germline V gene, CDR1 is SGHNT and CDR2 is YYREEE (reference sequence). This CDR3 reads CASSREGLGSYEQYF. The CDR3 DNA follows: TGTGCCAGCAGCCGGGAAGGCCTGGGGTCCTACGAGCAGTACTTC.

This clone has only a few counts. V and J are TRBV9 and TRBJ2-1; 7 nucleotides match TRBD1. The CDR3 totals 16 residues. The germline V gene encodes CDR1 SGDLS and CDR2 YYNGEE. The ends lost 2 bases at V and 6 bases at J; junction bases unmatched: 11. This CDR3 reads CASSVVQGRLVNEQFF. The CDR3 coding sequence is TGTGCCAGCAGCGTGGTACAGGGGCGGTTAGTCAATGAGCAGTTCTTC.

The rearrangement uses TRBV7-6 and TRBJ2-5; 8 positions match TRBD1. The J call could be wrong; TRBJ2-7 is a better fit for the DNA end. Germline V lookup: CDR1 SGHVS, CDR2 FNYEAQ. The length of the CDR3 is 16 residues. Here the CDR3 reads CASSLGQGASSYEQYF. The DNA of the CDR3 is TGTGCCAGCAGCTTAGGGCAGGGGGCTAGCTCCTACGAGCAGTACTTC.

The chain couples TRBV27 to TRBJ2-3; weak D call: TRBD2 (7 bases). The CDR3 covers 17 residues. V lost 1 base to trimming and J lost 1 base, with 15 bases between them. The V gene's germline CDR1 is MNHEY and CDR2 SMNVEV (reference sequence). For the CDR3, the DNA is TGTGCCAGCAGTTTATTAAGGCGGGGGCGGGGCACAGATACGCAGTATTTT. Its protein product is CASSLLRRGRGTDTQYF.